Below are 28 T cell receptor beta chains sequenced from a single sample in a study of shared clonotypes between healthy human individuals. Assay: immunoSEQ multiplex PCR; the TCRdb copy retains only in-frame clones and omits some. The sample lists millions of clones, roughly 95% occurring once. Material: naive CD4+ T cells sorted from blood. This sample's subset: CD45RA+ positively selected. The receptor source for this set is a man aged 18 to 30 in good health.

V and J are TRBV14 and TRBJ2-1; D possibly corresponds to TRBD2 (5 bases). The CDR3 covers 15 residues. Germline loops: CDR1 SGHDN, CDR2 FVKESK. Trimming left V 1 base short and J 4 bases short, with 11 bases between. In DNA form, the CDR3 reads TGTGCCAGCAGCCAAGGGGAGTGGGCTTACAATGAGCAGTTCTTC. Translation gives CASSQGEWAYNEQFF.

In DNA, the CDR3 is TGTGCCAGCGGAACATATCAGGGGGCAGGCCAGCCCCAGCATTTT. Residues: CASGTYQGAGQPQHF. This chain joins TRBV6-1 and TRBJ1-5; 8 bases are a match to TRBD1. Germline assignment: CDR1 MNHNS and CDR2 SASEGT. This CDR3 comprises 15 residues. The ends lost 8 bases at V and 7 bases at J; junction bases unmatched: 13.

The CDR3 region has the DNA TGCGCCAGCAGCAAGACTAGCGGGGGACCCTACGAGCAGTACTTC. It translates to CASSKTSGGPYEQYF. This chain uses TRBV4-1 with TRBJ2-7; the match to TRBD2 covers 12 bases. This CDR3 has 15 residues. J gave up 2 bases and V 5 bases, and 4 bases lay outside the gene matches. Germline V gene lookup returns CDR1 MGHRA and CDR2 YSYEKL.

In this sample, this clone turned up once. The DNA for the CDR3 is TGTGCCAGCAGCGGGATTCAGGGATTCGCTGAAGCTTTCTTT. It is translated as CASSGIQGFAEAFF. J is TRBJ1-1 and V is TRBV5-4, with D perhaps TRBD1 (5 bases). Trimming shortened V by 4 bases and J by 6 bases, and 16 bases separated the two germline ends. CDR1 SGHNT and CDR2 YYREEE come from the germline V gene (reference sequence). This CDR3 has 14 residues.

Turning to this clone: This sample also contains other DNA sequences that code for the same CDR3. The CDR3 here is CSVERGTNEKLFF. CDR3 DNA sequence: TGCAGCGTTGAACGAGGAACTAATGAAAAACTGTTTTTT. The gene calls are TRBV29-1 and TRBJ1-4; no reliable D call. Trimming pared 2 bases from V and 1 base from J, leaving 5 bases between. The germline CDR1 and CDR2 sequences are SQVTM and ANQGSEA. The CDR3 length is 13 residues.

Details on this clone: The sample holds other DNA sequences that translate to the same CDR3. The CDR3 reads CASSPGQGPYNEQFF. In nucleotides, the CDR3 is TGTGCCAGCTCACCAGGACAGGGACCATACAATGAGCAGTTCTTC. This chain connects TRBV18 to TRBJ2-1, with 8 bases identical to TRBD1. V gave up 2 bases and J gave up 4 bases; unmatched junction bases: 4. CDR3 length: 15 residues. Germline V gene data show CDR1 as KGHSH and CDR2 as LQKENI.

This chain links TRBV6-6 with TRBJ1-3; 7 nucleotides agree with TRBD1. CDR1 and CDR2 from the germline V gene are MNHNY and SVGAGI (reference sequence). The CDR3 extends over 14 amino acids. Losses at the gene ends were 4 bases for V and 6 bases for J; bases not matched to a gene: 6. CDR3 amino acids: CASSSTGEVNTIYF. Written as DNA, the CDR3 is TGTGCCAGCAGTTCAACAGGGGAAGTAAACACCATATATTTT.

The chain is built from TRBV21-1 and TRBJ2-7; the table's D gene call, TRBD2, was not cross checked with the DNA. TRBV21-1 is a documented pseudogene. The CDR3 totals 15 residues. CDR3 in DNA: TGTGCCAGCAGCAAAGGGACTAGCAGGACCTACGAGCAGTACTTC. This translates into CASSKGTSRTYEQYF.

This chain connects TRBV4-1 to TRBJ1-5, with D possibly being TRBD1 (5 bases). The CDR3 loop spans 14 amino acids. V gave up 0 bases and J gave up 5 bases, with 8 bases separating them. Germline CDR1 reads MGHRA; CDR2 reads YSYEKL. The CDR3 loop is CASSQEQGDQPQHF. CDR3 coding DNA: TGCGCCAGCAGCCAAGAGCAGGGAGATCAGCCCCAGCATTTT.

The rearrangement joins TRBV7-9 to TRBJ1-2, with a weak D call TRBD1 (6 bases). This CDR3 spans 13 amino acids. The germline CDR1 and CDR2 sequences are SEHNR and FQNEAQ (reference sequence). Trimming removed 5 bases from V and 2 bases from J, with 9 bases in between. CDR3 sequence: CASSRQGNYGYTF. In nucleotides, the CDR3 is TGTGCCAGCAGCCGTCAGGGGAACTATGGCTACACCTTC.

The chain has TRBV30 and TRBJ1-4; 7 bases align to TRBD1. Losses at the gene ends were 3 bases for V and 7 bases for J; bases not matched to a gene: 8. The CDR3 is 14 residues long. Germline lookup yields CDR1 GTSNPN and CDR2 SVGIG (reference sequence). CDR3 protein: CAWRKPGGGEKLFF. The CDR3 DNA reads TGTGCCTGGAGGAAACCAGGGGGAGGTGAAAAACTGTTTTTT.

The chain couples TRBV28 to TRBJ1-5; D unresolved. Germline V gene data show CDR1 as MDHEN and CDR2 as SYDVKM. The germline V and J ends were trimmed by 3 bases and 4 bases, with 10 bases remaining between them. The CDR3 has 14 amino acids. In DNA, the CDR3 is TGTGCCAGCAGTTTGGTCAGTTTAAATCAGCCCCAGCATTTT. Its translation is CASSLVSLNQPQHF. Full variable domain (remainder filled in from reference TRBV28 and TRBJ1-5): DVKVTQSSRYLVKRTGEKVFLECVQDMDHENMFWYRQDPGLGLRLIYFSYDVKMKEKGDIPEGYSVSREKKERFSLILESASTNQTSMYLCASSLVSLNQPQHFGDGTRLSIL.

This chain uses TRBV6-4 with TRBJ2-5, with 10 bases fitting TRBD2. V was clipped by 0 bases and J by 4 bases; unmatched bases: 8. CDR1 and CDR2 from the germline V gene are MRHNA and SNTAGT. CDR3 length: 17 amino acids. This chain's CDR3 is CASSDSISSGSGETQYF. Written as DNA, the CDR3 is TGTGCCAGCAGTGACTCGATTTCTAGCGGGAGCGGAGAGACCCAGTACTTC.

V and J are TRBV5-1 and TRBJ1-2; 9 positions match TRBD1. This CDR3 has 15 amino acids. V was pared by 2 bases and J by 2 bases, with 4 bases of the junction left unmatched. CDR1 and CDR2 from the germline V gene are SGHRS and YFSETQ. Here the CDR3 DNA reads TGCGCCAGCAGCTTCGGACAGGGGAAGAACTATGGCTACACCTTC. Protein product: CASSFGQGKNYGYTF. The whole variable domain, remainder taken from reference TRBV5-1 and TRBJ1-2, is KAGVTQTPRYLIKTRGQQVTLSCSPISGHRSVSWYQQTPGQGLQFLFEYFSETQRNKGNFPGRFSGRQFSNSRSEMNVSTLELGDSALYLCASSFGQGKNYGYTFGSGTRLTVV.

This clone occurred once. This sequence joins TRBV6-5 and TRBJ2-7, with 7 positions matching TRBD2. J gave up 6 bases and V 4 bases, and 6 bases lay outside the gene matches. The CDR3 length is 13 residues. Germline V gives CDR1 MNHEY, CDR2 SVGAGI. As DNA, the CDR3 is TGTGCCAGCAGTTTACGGCGGGAGTTCGAGCAGTACTTC. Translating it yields CASSLRREFEQYF.

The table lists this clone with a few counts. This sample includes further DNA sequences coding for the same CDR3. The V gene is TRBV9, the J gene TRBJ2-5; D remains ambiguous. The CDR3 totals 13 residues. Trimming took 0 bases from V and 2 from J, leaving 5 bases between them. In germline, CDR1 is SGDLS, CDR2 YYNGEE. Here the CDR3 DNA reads TGTGCCAGCAGCGTAGGGGGTCAAGAGACCCAGTACTTC. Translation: CASSVGGQETQYF.

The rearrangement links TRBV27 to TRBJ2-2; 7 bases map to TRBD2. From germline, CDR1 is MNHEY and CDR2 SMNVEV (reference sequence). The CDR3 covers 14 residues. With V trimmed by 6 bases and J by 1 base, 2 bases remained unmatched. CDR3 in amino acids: CASRGGMNTGELFF. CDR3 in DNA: TGTGCCAGCAGGGGAGGGATGAACACCGGGGAGCTGTTTTTT.

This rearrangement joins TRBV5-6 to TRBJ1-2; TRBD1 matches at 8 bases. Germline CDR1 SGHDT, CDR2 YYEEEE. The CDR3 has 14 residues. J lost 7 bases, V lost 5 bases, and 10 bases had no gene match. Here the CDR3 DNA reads TGTGCCAGCAGTTCGGACAGGGTATTGTTTGGCTACACCTTC. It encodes CASSSDRVLFGYTF.

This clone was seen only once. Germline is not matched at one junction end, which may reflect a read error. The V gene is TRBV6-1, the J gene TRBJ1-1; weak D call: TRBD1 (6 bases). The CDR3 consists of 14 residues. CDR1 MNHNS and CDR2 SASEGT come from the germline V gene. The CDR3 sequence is CASSDRRGGPKAVF. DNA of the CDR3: TGTGCCAGCAGTGACAGAAGGGGGGGGCCGAAGGCGGTCTTT.

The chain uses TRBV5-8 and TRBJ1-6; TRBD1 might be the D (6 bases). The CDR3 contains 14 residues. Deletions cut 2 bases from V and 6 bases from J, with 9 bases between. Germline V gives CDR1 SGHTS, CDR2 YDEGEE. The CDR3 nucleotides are TGTGCCAGCAGCTTAGGACAGACTAATTCACCCCTCCACTTT. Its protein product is CASSLGQTNSPLHF.

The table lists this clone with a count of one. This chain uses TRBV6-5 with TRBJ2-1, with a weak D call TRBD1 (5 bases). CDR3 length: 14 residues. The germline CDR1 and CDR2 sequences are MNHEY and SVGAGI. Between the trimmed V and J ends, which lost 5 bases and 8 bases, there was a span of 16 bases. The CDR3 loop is CASSTRQTWDEQFF. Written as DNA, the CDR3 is TGTGCCAGCAGTACCCGACAGACCTGGGATGAGCAGTTCTTC.

CDR3 nucleotide sequence: TGTGCCAGCAGTGCCCGACTAGCGGGGGGCCCCTACGAGCAGTACTTC. It yields the protein CASSARLAGGPYEQYF. The chain is built from TRBV6-1 and TRBJ2-7; TRBD2 agrees at 13 bases. After removal of 4 bases from V and 2 bases from J, the junction contained 5 bases not matched to a gene. In germline, CDR1 is MNHNS, CDR2 SASEGT. This CDR3 contains 16 residues.

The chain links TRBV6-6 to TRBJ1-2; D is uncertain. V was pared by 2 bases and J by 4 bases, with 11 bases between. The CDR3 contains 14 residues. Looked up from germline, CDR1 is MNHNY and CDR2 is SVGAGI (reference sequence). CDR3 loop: CASSYVGLSYGYTF. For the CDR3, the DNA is TGTGCCAGCAGTTACGTAGGGTTAAGCTATGGCTACACCTTC.

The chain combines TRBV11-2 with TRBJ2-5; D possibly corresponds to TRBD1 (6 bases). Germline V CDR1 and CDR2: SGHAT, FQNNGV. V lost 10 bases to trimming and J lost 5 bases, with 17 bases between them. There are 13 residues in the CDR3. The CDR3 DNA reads TGTGCCACCACGACAGGCCTGGTTGAGACCCAGTACTTC. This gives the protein CATTTGLVETQYF.

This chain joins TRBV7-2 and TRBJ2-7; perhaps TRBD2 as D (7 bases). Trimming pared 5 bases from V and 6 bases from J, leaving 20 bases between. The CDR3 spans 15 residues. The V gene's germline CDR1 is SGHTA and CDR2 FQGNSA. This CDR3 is CASSLRVPGGSEQYF. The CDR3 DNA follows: TGTGCCAGCAGCCTCCGAGTCCCGGGGGGCTCCGAGCAGTACTTC.

CDR3 sequence (DNA): TGTGCCAGCACAAAAGAACCTAGCGGGAGTGGGGGTGAGCAGTTCTTC. Amino acids: CASTKEPSGSGGEQFF. The chain uses TRBV5-4 and TRBJ2-1; 10 bases are a match to TRBD2. Germline loops: CDR1 SGHNT, CDR2 YYREEE (reference sequence). V gave up 6 bases and J gave up 9 bases; unmatched junction bases: 15. The CDR3 contains 16 residues.

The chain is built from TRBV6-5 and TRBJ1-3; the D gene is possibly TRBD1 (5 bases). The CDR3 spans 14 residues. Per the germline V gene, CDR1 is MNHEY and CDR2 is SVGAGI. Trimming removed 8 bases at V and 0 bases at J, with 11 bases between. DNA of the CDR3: TGTGCCAGCCGGGACCCCAGCTCTGGAAACACCATATATTTT. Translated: CASRDPSSGNTIYF.

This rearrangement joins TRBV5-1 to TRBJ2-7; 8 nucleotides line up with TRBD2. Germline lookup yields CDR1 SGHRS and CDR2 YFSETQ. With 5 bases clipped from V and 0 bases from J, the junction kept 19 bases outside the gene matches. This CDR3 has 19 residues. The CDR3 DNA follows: TGCGCCAGCAGTATCGGGCGGGGGGCCTCCTTAGAATCCTCCTACGAGCAGTACTTC. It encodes CASSIGRGASLESSYEQYF.